The 32 T cell receptor beta chains below all came from one sample that was sequenced in a study of human T cells and chemical hapten exposure. Time point denoted: patch test 2, 6 weeks after DPC sensitization. Treatment described: therapeutic diphenylcyclopropenone sensitization with weekly scalp DPC. Each CDR3 protein gets one entry after TCRdb re-called the RACE reads with MiXCR. The table lists around 360,000 distinct CDR3 sequences, about 6.9% of them singletons, with 4.5% to 6% in the top ten. Sequencing was performed on whole blood, taken in connection with sensitization to the hapten diphenylcyclopropenone (DPC). Receptor source: a woman between 18 and 29 years old with alopecia areata. Some clones in this sample may be carry-over from other donors' samples.

This clonotype was detected many times. This sequence joins TRBV7-3 and TRBJ2-2; D call uncertain. CDR1 and CDR2 (germline): SGHTA, FQGTGA. The CDR3 has 14 residues. Trimming pared 8 bases from V and 0 bases from J, leaving 10 bases between. DNA of the CDR3: TGTGCCAGCCGATCTTCCCCGAACACCGGGGAGCTGTTTTTT. Protein product: CASRSSPNTGELFF. Drawing the rest from reference TRBV7-3 and TRBJ2-2, the complete variable domain is GAGVSQTPSNKVTEKGKYVELRCDPISGHTALYWYRQSLGQGPEFLIYFQGTGAADDSGLPNDRFFAVRPEGSVSTLKIQRTERGDSAVYLCASRSSPNTGELFFGEGSRLTVL.

The chain recombines TRBV20-1 with TRBJ2-1, with 16 positions matching TRBD2. Germline V gene sequence: CDR1 DFQATT, CDR2 SNEGSKA (reference sequence). J was trimmed by 0 bases and V by 4 bases; bases with no gene match: 6. This CDR3 is built from 18 residues. DNA of the CDR3: TGCAGTGCTACCGCGGGACTAGCGGGGGGGAGCTCCTACAATGAGCAGTTCTTC. This sequence encodes CSATAGLAGGSSYNEQFF.

This clonotype appeared a few times. This sequence joins TRBV25-1 and TRBJ2-3, with unresolved D. Germline CDR1 is MGHDK and CDR2 is SYGVNS. With 8 bases removed from V and 1 base from J, the gap between germline ends came to 19 bases. The CDR3 is 16 residues long. CDR3 DNA sequence: TGTGCCAGCCGGTCCCTCCATGATACCGGCACAGATACGCAGTATTTT. Translation gives CASRSLHDTGTDTQYF. The whole variable domain, filled in from reference TRBV25-1 and TRBJ2-3, reads EADIYQTPRYLVIGTGKKITLECSQTMGHDKMYWYQQDPGMELHLIHYSYGVNSTEKGDLSSESTVSRIRTEHFPLTLESARPSHTSQYLCASRSLHDTGTDTQYFGPGTRLTVL.

The chain links TRBV7-9 to TRBJ1-3; D call uncertain. The CDR3 is 13 residues long. Germline CDR1 is SEHNR and CDR2 is FQNEAQ (reference sequence). The ends were cut back, 2 bases at V and 6 bases at J, with 8 bases in the middle. CDR3 sequence (DNA): TGTGCCAGCAGCTTAATTAACGCAAACACCATATATTTT. It encodes CASSLINANTIYF.

This clonotype was counted many times. The chain recombines TRBV7-9 with TRBJ1-3; TRBD1 might be the D (6 bases). Germline CDR1 reads SEHNR; CDR2 reads FQNEAQ (reference sequence). The CDR3 contains 17 residues. Trimming pared 3 bases from V and 0 bases from J, leaving 15 bases between. CDR3 in amino acids: CASSLAGTRISGNTIYF. The CDR3 DNA follows: TGTGCCAGCAGCTTGGCCGGGACACGCATCTCTGGAAACACCATATATTTT.

The sample holds a few counts of this clonotype. The chain couples TRBV19 to TRBJ1-2, with D possibly TRBD1 on 5 matching bases. The CDR3 loop spans 12 amino acids. Germline lookup yields CDR1 LNHDA and CDR2 SQIVND (reference sequence). Between the trimmed V and J ends, which lost 6 bases and 7 bases, there was a span of 12 bases. The CDR3 reads CASRGTAGGYTF. The CDR3 region has the DNA TGTGCCAGTAGGGGGACGGCCGGTGGCTACACCTTC.

The gene calls are TRBV2 and TRBJ2-1, with 7 bases lining up with TRBD2. The V gene end was trimmed by 4 bases and the J gene end by 9 bases; junction bases not matched to a gene: 0. CDR1 is SNHLY and CDR2 is FYNNEI in the germline V gene. The CDR3 is made up of 11 amino acids. CDR3 sequence reads: CASSVAGEQFF. CDR3 DNA: TGTGCCAGCAGTGTAGCGGGTGAGCAGTTCTTC.

This clonotype was counted at least ten times. V usage is TRBV5-5 and J usage is TRBJ2-3; perhaps TRBD1 as D (5 bases). This CDR3 spans 14 amino acids. Trimming took 3 bases from V and 0 from J, leaving 8 bases between them. The germline V gene encodes CDR1 SGHKS and CDR2 YYEKEE (reference sequence). Written as DNA, the CDR3 is TGTGCCAGCAGCTCGGACACTAGCACAGATACGCAGTATTTT. It yields the protein CASSSDTSTDTQYF.

The chain uses TRBV25-1 and TRBJ1-1; D is unclear. The CDR3 length is 16 residues. The V gene's germline CDR1 is MGHDK and CDR2 SYGVNS. Deletions cut 0 bases from V and 0 bases from J, with 11 bases between. DNA for the CDR3: TGTGCCAGCAGTGAATATTCGGCTGTGGTGAACACTGAAGCTTTCTTT. This codes for CASSEYSAVVNTEAFF.

This clonotype came up a few times. This sequence joins TRBV7-9 and TRBJ2-4, with 7 nucleotides matching TRBD1. Germline assignment: CDR1 SEHNR and CDR2 FQNEAQ (reference sequence). The V gene end was trimmed by 4 bases and the J gene end by 7 bases; junction bases not matched to a gene: 10. The CDR3 spans 15 residues. The CDR3 is CASSSGQETWNIQYF. The CDR3 bases are TGTGCCAGCAGCTCAGGACAGGAGACGTGGAACATTCAGTACTTC. The full variable domain, with the rest looked up from reference TRBV7-9 and TRBJ2-4, is DTGVSQNPRHKITKRGQNVTFRCDPISEHNRLYWYRQTLGQGPEFLTYFQNEAQLEKSRLLSDRFSAERPKGSFSTLEIQRTEQGDSAMYLCASSSGQETWNIQYFGAGTRLSVL.

This clonotype was detected a few times. This chain joins TRBV9 and TRBJ2-5; the D gene is possibly TRBD1 (5 bases). This CDR3 spans 15 amino acids. V was cut by 4 bases and J by 5 bases, with 18 bases left in between. The germline CDR1 and CDR2 sequences are SGDLS and YYNGEE. In nucleotides, the CDR3 is TGTGCCAGCAGCTCCCAGGTAGGGGTCCGGGAGACCCAGTACTTC. The encoded protein is CASSSQVGVRETQYF.

The chain is built from TRBV5-1 and TRBJ2-3, with 7 bases matching TRBD2. The CDR3 totals 17 residues. Germline assignment: CDR1 SGHRS and CDR2 YFSETQ. Unmatched junction bases numbered 13, after V lost 3 bases and J lost 3 bases. The CDR3 sequence: CASSSAMGTMGTDTQYF. CDR3 coding DNA: TGCGCCAGCAGCTCGGCTATGGGGACTATGGGTACAGATACGCAGTATTTT.

Remarks on this clonotype: The CDR3 does not end in the conserved phenylalanine or tryptophan, so this is likely a read error. CDR3 bases: TGCAGCGTTGGGCGGGGCAGTACCGGGGAGCTGTTTTCT. This translates into CSVGRGSTGELFS. The chain has TRBV29-1 and TRBJ2-2, with D possibly being TRBD2 (6 bases). Germline V CDR1 and CDR2: SQVTM, ANQGSEA. V gave up 4 bases and J gave up 5 bases, with 11 bases separating them. The CDR3 totals 13 residues.

This clonotype was seen a few times. J is TRBJ2-7 and V is TRBV29-1, with TRBD2 matching 9 bases. The CDR3 has 15 amino acids. V lost 1 base, J lost 3 bases, and 7 bases stayed unmatched. Germline V gives CDR1 SQVTM, CDR2 ANQGSEA. CDR3 region: CSVEGQAGGFYEQYF. The CDR3 nucleotides read TGCAGCGTTGAAGGGCAGGCGGGGGGGTTCTACGAGCAGTACTTC.

This clonotype turned up a few times. The CDR3 nucleotides read TGTGCCAGCAGCTTAGCCCGGACAGGGACCGGGGCCAACGTCCTGACTTTC. Amino acid sequence: CASSLARTGTGANVLTF. The chain couples TRBV7-9 to TRBJ2-6, with 8 bases that match TRBD1. Trimming took 0 bases from V and 4 from J; bases not matched to a gene: 5. Germline lookup yields CDR1 SEHNR and CDR2 FQNEAQ (reference sequence). The CDR3 spans 17 residues.

This rearrangement joins TRBV4-2 to TRBJ2-7; 8 nucleotides align to TRBD2. The CDR3 runs 16 residues. Germline trimming cut 0 bases from V and 1 base from J; bases unmatched to any gene: 5. CDR1 is LGHNA, CDR2 YNFKEQ, per germline. In nucleotides, the CDR3 is TGTGCCAGCAGCCAAGATGGGCTAGCGGGTTCCTACGAGCAGTACTTC. This gives the protein CASSQDGLAGSYEQYF.

At least ten counts were recorded for this clonotype. CDR3 region: CASSLRGSSYNEQFF. Here the CDR3 DNA reads TGTGCCAGCAGCTTGCGGGGTTCCTCCTACAATGAGCAGTTCTTC. The chain is built from TRBV5-8 and TRBJ2-1; a weak D match, TRBD2 (5 bases). With 1 base removed from V and 0 bases from J, the gap between germline ends came to 8 bases. This CDR3 spans 15 amino acids. Germline V gene data show CDR1 as SGHTS and CDR2 as YDEGEE.

The sample holds many counts of this clonotype. The DNA of the CDR3 is TGCAGCGTTGAAAACGGGGGGGCCTTAGATGAGCAGTTCTTC. Its translation is CSVENGGALDEQFF. The chain is built from TRBV29-1 and TRBJ2-1; 8 bases are shared with TRBD2. After removal of 2 bases from V and 8 bases from J, the junction contained 8 bases not matched to a gene. Germline V gene lookup returns CDR1 SQVTM and CDR2 ANQGSEA. CDR3 size: 14 residues.

The chain joins TRBV20-1 to TRBJ2-3; 8 bases are shared with TRBD1. The germline gives CDR1 DFQATT, CDR2 SNEGSKA (reference sequence). This CDR3 has 14 residues. Trimming removed 5 bases from V and 2 bases from J; junction bases left unmatched: 6. In DNA form, the CDR3 reads TGCAGTGCTCAACAGGGGGATACCACAGATACGCAGTATTTT. The encoded protein is CSAQQGDTTDTQYF.

The gene calls are TRBV7-8 and TRBJ2-7; TRBD2 is a possible D gene (5 bases). The CDR3 is made up of 13 amino acids. V lost 5 bases and J lost 5, with 13 bases in between. In germline, CDR1 is SGHVS, CDR2 FQNEAQ. CDR3 sequence reads: CASSLEKEDEQYF. Written as DNA, the CDR3 is TGTGCCAGCAGCCTGGAGAAGGAGGACGAGCAGTACTTC.

Only a few counts were recorded for this clonotype. The chain combines TRBV5-1 with TRBJ2-2, with TRBD2 matching 11 bases. The CDR3 sequence is 19 residues long. Germline CDR1 and CDR2: SGHRS and YFSETQ. With 4 bases clipped from V and 0 bases from J, the junction kept 11 bases outside the gene matches. Here the CDR3 DNA reads TGCGCCAGCAGCCAGGGACTAGCGGCCAACCCCGCGAACACCGGGGAGCTGTTTTTT. This encodes CASSQGLAANPANTGELFF.

The chain couples TRBV10-3 to TRBJ1-5; D gene ambiguous. Trimming stripped 2 bases from V and 5 bases from J, with 22 bases between. Germline CDR1 and CDR2: ENHRY and SYGVKD. The CDR3 contains 18 residues. The CDR3 region is CAISEVHPSAVGDQPQHF. CDR3 sequence (DNA): TGTGCCATCAGTGAGGTACACCCCTCTGCTGTAGGCGATCAGCCCCAGCATTTT.

At least ten counts were recorded for this clonotype. The gene calls are TRBV12-3 or TRBV12-4 and TRBJ1-1; tentative D call: TRBD1 (5 bases). The germline V and J ends were trimmed by 3 bases and 0 bases, with 17 bases remaining between them. The CDR3 loop spans 17 amino acids. CDR3 loop: CASSLGSIRVVNTEAFF. For the CDR3, the DNA is TGTGCCAGCAGTTTGGGGTCGATCAGGGTCGTGAACACTGAAGCTTTCTTT.

V and J are TRBV12-3 or TRBV12-4 and TRBJ1-2; 7 nucleotides agree with TRBD1. V shed 2 bases and J 4 bases; nucleotides not matched to a gene: 4. There are 14 residues in the CDR3. The CDR3 here is CASSLPGQIYGYTF. The DNA of the CDR3 is TGTGCCAGCAGTTTACCGGGACAGATCTATGGCTACACCTTC.

This clonotype was counted at least ten times. The chain recombines TRBV5-1 with TRBJ2-7, with TRBD1 identical over 10 bases. The V gene end was trimmed by 3 bases and the J gene end by 5 bases; junction bases not matched to a gene: 11. Germline-derived CDR1 and CDR2 are SGHRS and YFSETQ. This CDR3 contains 16 residues. The CDR3 bases are TGCGCCAGCAGCTCCGGTTCCGGGACAGGGGTGGACGAGCAGTACTTC. It yields the protein CASSSGSGTGVDEQYF.

The chain has TRBV7-9 and TRBJ2-7, with D uncertain. V lost 4 bases and J lost 2, with 15 bases in between. The germline CDR1 and CDR2 sequences are SEHNR and FQNEAQ (reference sequence). The CDR3 length is 15 residues. CDR3 residues: CASSSGLRVPYEQYF. In DNA form, the CDR3 reads TGTGCCAGCAGCTCCGGATTAAGGGTACCCTACGAGCAGTACTTC.

This clonotype was seen a handful of times. The chain recombines TRBV28 with TRBJ1-2; D is unresolved. V was cut by 3 bases and J by 4 bases, with 12 bases left in between. This CDR3 spans 14 amino acids. Looked up from germline, CDR1 is MDHEN and CDR2 is SYDVKM. CDR3 region: CASSLEPSTYGYTF. The CDR3 DNA follows: TGTGCCAGCAGTTTGGAGCCCTCGACCTATGGCTACACCTTC.

A word on this clonotype: Without the conserved terminal phenylalanine or tryptophan, this CDR3 likely stems from a read error. The DNA is left out, because the CDR3 cannot be placed on it with certainty; the CDR3 is given as TCRdb lists it. The CDR3 loop is CASSPSRQGAQFR. The chain is built from TRBV3-1 and TRBJ1-2; the table's D gene call, TRBD1, was not cross checked with the DNA. The CDR3 is 13 amino acids in total, end residues counted. CDR1 and CDR2 (germline): LGHDT, YNNKEL (reference sequence).

This clonotype was detected only a few times. The chain carries TRBV20-1 and TRBJ1-1; D gene uncertain. V was pared by 3 bases and J by 3 bases, with 17 bases between. Germline V gives CDR1 DFQATT, CDR2 SNEGSKA (reference sequence). There are 15 residues in the CDR3. The CDR3 sequence: CSARSPGVVDTEAFF. The CDR3 region has the DNA TGCAGTGCTAGGTCCCCTGGAGTTGTGGACACTGAAGCTTTCTTT.

This clonotype has just a few counts. The chain is built from TRBV10-3 and TRBJ2-6; D is ambiguous. Germline V CDR1 and CDR2: ENHRY, SYGVKD. V was clipped by 3 bases and J by 4 bases, with 10 bases between them. The CDR3 has 15 amino acids. The CDR3 DNA follows: TGTGCCATCAGTGACGGTGAGAGAGGGGCCAACGTCCTGACTTTC. It encodes CAISDGERGANVLTF.

The V and J genes are TRBV27 and TRBJ2-5; a possible D gene is TRBD1 (6 bases). CDR1 is MNHEY and CDR2 is SMNVEV in the germline V gene (reference sequence). V was clipped by 6 bases and J by 2 bases, with 13 bases between them. CDR3 size: 14 residues. CDR3 sequence reads: CASRTLQGQETQYF. CDR3 coding DNA: TGTGCCAGCAGGACCCTACAGGGACAAGAGACCCAGTACTTC.

This clonotype was seen ten or more times. The CDR3 nucleotides read TGTGCCAGCAGTTACGGGTTGGGATATAATTCACCCCTCCACTTT. This encodes CASSYGLGYNSPLHF. The chain joins TRBV6-5 to TRBJ1-6; no definite D call. V lost 2 bases and J 4 bases, leaving 9 bases between the germline ends. Germline CDR1 reads MNHEY; CDR2 reads SVGAGI. CDR3 length equals 15 residues.